This TCR beta chain originates from a study of cytomegalovirus exposure and HLA in healthy donors. General observations from the study: Excluded: some indistinguishable V segments such as TRBV6-2 and TRBV6-3. According to an earlier analysis, most TCR beta V segments yielded productive rearrangements about 90% or about 30% of the time.

Trimming removed 1 base at V and 11 bases at J, with 17 bases between. The CDR3 is 14 amino acids. The germline gives CDR1 SEHNR, CDR2 FQNEAQ (reference sequence). With 60 Vbeta and 13 Jbeta primers, the PCR was carried out. Per the authors' pipeline: Per a later analysis, the number of unique TCR beta chains was some 75 million, of which some 10 million were shared. TCRdb keeps only in-frame clones here, not all; method: immunoSEQ multiplex PCR. That table is the source of V, J and clone size, and D and trimming were worked out from the DNA. The data contain about 59,000 clones, about 80% of them singletons. This clone occurred a few times. Its antigen remains unknown.

What was sequenced was PBMCs. The chain links TRBV7-9 to TRBJ1-1; no definite D call. This clonotype originated in a man in his forties in good health and CMV-seronegative. CDR3 nucleotide sequence: TGTGCCAGCAGCTTAGAAGGATGGGGAGTTGGGGCTTTCTTT. Translation: CASSLEGWGVGAFF.